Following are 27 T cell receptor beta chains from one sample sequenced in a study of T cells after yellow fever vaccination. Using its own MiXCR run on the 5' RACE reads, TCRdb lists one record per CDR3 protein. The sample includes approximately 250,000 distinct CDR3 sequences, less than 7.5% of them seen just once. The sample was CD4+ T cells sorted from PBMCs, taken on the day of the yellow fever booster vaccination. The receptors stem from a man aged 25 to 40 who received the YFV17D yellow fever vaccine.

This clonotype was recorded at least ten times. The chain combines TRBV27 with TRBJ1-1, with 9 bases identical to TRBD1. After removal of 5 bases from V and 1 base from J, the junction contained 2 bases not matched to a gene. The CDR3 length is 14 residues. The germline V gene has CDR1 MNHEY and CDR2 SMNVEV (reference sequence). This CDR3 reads CASSPGQGNTEAFF. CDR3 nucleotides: TGTGCCAGCAGTCCGGGACAGGGGAACACTGAAGCTTTCTTT.

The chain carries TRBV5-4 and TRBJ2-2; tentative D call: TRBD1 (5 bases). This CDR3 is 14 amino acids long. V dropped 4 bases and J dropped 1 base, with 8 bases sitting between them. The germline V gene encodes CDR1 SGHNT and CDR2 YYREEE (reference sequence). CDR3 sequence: CASSMTVNTGELFF. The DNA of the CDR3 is TGTGCCAGCAGCATGACAGTGAACACCGGGGAGCTGTTTTTT.

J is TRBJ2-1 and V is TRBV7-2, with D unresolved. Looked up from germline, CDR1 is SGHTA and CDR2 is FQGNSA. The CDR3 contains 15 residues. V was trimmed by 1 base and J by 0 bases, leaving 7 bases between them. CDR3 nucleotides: TGTGCCAGCAGCTTAGGGGCCCACTCCTACAATGAGCAGTTCTTC. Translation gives CASSLGAHSYNEQFF.

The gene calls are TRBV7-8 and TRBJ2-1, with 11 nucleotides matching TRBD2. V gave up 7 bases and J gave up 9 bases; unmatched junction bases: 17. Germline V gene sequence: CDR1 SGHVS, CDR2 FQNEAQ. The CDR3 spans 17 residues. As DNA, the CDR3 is TGTGCCAGCATTTTTGGGGGTAGCGGGAGGGCCGGGGGTGAGCAGTTCTTC. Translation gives CASIFGGSGRAGGEQFF.

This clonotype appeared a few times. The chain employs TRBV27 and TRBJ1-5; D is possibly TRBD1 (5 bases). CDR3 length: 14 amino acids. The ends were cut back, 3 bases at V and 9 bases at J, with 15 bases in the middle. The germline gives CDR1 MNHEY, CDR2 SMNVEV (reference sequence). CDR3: CASSFSTAAGPQHF. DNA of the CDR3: TGTGCCAGCAGTTTCTCGACAGCCGCAGGGCCCCAGCATTTT.

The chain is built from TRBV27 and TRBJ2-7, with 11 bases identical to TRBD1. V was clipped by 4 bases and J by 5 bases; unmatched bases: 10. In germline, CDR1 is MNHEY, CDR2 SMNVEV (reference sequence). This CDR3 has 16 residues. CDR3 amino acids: CASSSAPGQGGDEQYF. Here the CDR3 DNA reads TGTGCCAGCAGTTCAGCCCCGGGACAGGGGGGCGACGAGCAGTACTTC.

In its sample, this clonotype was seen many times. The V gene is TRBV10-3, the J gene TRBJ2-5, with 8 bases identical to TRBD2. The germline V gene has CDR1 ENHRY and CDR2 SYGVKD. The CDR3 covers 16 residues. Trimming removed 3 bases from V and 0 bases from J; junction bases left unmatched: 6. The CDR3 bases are TGTGCCATCAGTGATTTAGGCGGGAGGCACCAAGAGACCCAGTACTTC. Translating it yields CAISDLGGRHQETQYF.

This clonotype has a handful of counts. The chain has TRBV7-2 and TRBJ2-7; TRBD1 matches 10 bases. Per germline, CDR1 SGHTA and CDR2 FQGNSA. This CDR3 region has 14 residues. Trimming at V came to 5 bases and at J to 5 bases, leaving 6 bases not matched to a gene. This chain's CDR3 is CASSLDRGLNEQYF. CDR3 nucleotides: TGTGCCAGCAGCCTCGACAGGGGGCTGAACGAGCAGTACTTC.

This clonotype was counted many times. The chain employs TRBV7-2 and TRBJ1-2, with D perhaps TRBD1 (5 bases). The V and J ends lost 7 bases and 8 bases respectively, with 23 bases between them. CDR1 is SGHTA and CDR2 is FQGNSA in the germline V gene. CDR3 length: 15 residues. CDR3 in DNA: TGTGCCAGCACCCCCCTGGGGCCACGGGTTAGAGGCTACACCTTC. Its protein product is CASTPLGPRVRGYTF.

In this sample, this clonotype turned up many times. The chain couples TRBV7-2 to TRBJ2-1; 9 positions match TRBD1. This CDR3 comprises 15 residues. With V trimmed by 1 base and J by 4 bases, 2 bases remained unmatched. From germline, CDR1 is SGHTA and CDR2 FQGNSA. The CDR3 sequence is CASSLGGQGYNEQFF. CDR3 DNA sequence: TGTGCCAGCAGCTTAGGGGGACAGGGATACAATGAGCAGTTCTTC.

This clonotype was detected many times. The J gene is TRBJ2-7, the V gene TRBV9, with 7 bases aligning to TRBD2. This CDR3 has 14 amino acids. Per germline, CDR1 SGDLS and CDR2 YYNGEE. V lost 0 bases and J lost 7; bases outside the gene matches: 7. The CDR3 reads CASSVAAGDGEQYF. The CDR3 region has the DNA TGTGCCAGCAGCGTAGCGGCGGGAGACGGAGAGCAGTACTTC.

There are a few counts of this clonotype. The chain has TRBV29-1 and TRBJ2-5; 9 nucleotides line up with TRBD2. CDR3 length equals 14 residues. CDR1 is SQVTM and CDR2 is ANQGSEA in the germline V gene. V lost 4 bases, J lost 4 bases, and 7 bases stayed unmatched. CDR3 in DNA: TGCAGCGTTGGTGCCCGACTAGCGGCAGAGACCCAGTACTTC. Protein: CSVGARLAAETQYF.

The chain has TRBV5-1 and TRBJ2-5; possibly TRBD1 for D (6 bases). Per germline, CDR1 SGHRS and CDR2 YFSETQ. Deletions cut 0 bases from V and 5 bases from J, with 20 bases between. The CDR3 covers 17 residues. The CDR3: CASSLARRGQGQETQYF. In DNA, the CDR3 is TGCGCCAGCAGCTTGGCCAGGCGCGGTCAGGGGCAGGAGACCCAGTACTTC.

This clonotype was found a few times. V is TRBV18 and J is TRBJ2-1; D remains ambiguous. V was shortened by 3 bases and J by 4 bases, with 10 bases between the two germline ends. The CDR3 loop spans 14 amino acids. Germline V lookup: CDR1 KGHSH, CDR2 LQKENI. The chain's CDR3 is CASSPQAMYNEQFF. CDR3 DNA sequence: TGTGCCAGCTCACCCCAAGCCATGTACAATGAGCAGTTCTTC.

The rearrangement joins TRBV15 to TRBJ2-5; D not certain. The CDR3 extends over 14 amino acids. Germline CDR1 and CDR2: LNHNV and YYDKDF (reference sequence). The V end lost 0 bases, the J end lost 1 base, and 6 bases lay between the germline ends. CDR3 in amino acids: CATSREGTQETQYF. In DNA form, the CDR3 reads TGTGCCACCAGCAGAGAGGGCACCCAAGAGACCCAGTACTTC.

The CDR3 sequence is CASSWDTSGANVLTF. The CDR3, as DNA: TGTGCCAGCAGCTGGGACACATCTGGGGCCAACGTCCTGACTTTC. The chain uses TRBV6-2 or TRBV6-3 and TRBJ2-6, with D maybe TRBD1 (6 bases). Trimming cost V 6 bases and J 1 base, with 10 bases left between them. Germline V gives CDR1 MNHEY, CDR2 SVGEGT. The CDR3 contains 15 residues.

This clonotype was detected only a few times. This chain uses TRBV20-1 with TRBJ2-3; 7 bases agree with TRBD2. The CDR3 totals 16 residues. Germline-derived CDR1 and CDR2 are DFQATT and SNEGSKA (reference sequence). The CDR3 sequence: CSLSGGSGMSTDTQYF. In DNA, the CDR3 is TGCTCTCTGAGCGGAGGGAGCGGGATGAGCACAGATACGCAGTATTTT.

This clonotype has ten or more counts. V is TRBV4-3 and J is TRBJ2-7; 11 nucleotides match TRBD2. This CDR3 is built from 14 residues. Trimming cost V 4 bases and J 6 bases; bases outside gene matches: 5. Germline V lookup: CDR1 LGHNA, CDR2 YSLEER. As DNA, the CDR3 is TGCGCCAGCAGCCTAGCGGGAGGGCCCGGCGAGCAGTACTTC. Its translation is CASSLAGGPGEQYF.

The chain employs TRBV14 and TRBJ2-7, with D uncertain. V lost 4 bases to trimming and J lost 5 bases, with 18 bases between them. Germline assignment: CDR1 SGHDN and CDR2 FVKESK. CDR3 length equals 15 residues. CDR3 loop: CASSPITGSWNEQYF. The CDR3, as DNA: TGTGCCAGCAGCCCCATAACCGGTAGCTGGAACGAGCAGTACTTC.

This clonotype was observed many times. The CDR3 coding sequence is TGTGCCACCAGTGAGCGAGCTCCGGATCCCCCCTCAACATACAATGAGCAGTTCTTC. It yields the protein CATSERAPDPPSTYNEQFF. The chain has TRBV24-1 and TRBJ2-1; no clear D. V was pared by 4 bases and J by 4 bases, with 25 bases between. The germline V gene encodes CDR1 KGHDR and CDR2 SFDVKD. The CDR3 has 19 amino acids.

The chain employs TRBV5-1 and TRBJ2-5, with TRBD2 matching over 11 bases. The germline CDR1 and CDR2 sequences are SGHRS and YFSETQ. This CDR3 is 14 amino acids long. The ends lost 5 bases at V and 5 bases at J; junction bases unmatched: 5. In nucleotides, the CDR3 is TGCGCCAGCAGTGATACTAGCGGGAGTGAGACCCAGTACTTC. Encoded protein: CASSDTSGSETQYF.

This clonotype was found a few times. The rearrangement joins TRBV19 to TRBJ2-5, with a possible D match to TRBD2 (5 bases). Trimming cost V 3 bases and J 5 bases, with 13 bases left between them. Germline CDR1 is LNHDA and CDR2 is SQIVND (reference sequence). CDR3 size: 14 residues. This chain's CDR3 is CASSMRESGETQYF. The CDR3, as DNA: TGTGCCAGTAGTATGAGGGAGTCGGGGGAGACCCAGTACTTC. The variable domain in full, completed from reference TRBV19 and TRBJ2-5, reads DGGITQSPKYLFRKEGQNVTLSCEQNLNHDAMYWYRQDPGQGLRLIYYSQIVNDFQKGDIAEGYSVSREKKESFPLTVTSAQKNPTAFYLCASSMRESGETQYFGPGTRLLVL.

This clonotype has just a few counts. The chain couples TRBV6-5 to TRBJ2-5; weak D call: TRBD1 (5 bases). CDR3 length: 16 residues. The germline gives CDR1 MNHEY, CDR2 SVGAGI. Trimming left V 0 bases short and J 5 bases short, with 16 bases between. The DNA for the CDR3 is TGTGCCAGCAGTTACTCGAAGGGGCTGGGCGCGGAGACCCAGTACTTC. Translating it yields CASSYSKGLGAETQYF.

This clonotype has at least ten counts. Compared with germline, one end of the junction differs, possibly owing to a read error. The CDR3 coding sequence is TGTGCCACGCGGGCAGACACGCAGTATTTT. This gives the protein CATRADTQYF. The rearrangement links TRBV10-3 to TRBJ2-3; D is possibly TRBD2 (5 bases). Germline-derived CDR1 and CDR2 are ENHRY and SYGVKD. This CDR3 contains 10 residues.

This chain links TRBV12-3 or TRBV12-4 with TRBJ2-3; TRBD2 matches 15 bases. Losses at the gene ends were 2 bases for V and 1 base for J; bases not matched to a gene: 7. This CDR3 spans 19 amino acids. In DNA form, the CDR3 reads TGTGCCAGCAGTTTATACAGGACTAGCGGGAGGGTTGGCACAGATACGCAGTATTTT. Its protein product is CASSLYRTSGRVGTDTQYF.

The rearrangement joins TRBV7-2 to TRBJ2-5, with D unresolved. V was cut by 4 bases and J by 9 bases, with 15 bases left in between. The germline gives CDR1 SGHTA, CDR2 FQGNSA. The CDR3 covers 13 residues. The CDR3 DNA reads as TGTGCCAGCAGCTATGACCTGGCGCTGGCCCAGTACTTC. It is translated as CASSYDLALAQYF. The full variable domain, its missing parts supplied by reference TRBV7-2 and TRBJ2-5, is GAGVSQSPSNKVTEKGKDVELRCDPISGHTALYWYRQSLGQGLEFLIYFQGNSAPDKSGLPSDRFSAERTGGSVSTLTIQRTQQEDSAVYLCASSYDLALAQYFGPGTRLLVL.

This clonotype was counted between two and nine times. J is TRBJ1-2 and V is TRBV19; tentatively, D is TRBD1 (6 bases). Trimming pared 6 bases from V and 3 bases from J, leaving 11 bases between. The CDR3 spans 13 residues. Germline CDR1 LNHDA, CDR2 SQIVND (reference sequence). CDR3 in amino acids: CASSTGSHYGYTF. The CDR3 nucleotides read TGTGCCAGTAGCACAGGGTCCCACTATGGCTACACCTTC. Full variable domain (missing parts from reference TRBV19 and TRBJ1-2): DGGITQSPKYLFRKEGQNVTLSCEQNLNHDAMYWYRQDPGQGLRLIYYSQIVNDFQKGDIAEGYSVSREKKESFPLTVTSAQKNPTAFYLCASSTGSHYGYTFGSGTRLTVV.